Listed below are T cell receptor beta chains from one sample, sequenced in a study of neurological immune-mediated disorders. TCRdb reanalysed the 5' RACE reads using MiXCR and keeps one entry per CDR3 protein. The sample has 75,000 to 80,000 distinct CDR3 sequences, less than 5.5% seen once. The sample was PBMCs. These receptors were collected from a woman aged 25-40 years with multiple sclerosis. Both conserved end residues are part of each CDR3. The D gene is left open where the match is weak. Expanded clones are given a class, and other clones once, few, many or no size at all.

v_gene	j_gene	d_gene	abundance	CDR3nt	CDR3aa
TRBV12-3/TRBV12-4	TRBJ2-2	-	-	TGTGCCAGCAGCACCAGGGGGGACACCGGGGAGCTGTTTTTT	CASSTRGDTGELFF
TRBV12-3/TRBV12-4	TRBJ2-2	-	medium-sized	TGTGCCAGCAGTTACCCCAACACCGGGGAGCTGTTTTTT	CASSYPNTGELFF
TRBV5-1	TRBJ2-7	-	many	TGCGCCAGCAGCTTGGCAGGATACTACGAGCAGTACTTC	CASSLAGYYEQYF
TRBV20-1	TRBJ1-2	TRBD1	few	TGCAGTGCCCCGCACTCTAATGGACAGGAAAATGGCTACACCTTC	CSAPHSNGQENGYTF
TRBV20-1	TRBJ2-3	-	many	TGCAGTGCTCCTAACTCAAAACAGGGAAGCACAGATACGCAGTATTTT	CSAPNSKQGSTDTQYF
TRBV5-1	TRBJ2-1	TRBD1	few	TGCGCCAGCAGCGGAGGGACAGGGGGCTCCTACAATGAGCAGTTCTTC	CASSGGTGGSYNEQFF
TRBV20-1	TRBJ2-1	TRBD2	many	TGCAGTGCCGTGACTAGCGGGAGGGCCGTGGCGTCCTACAATGAGCAGTTCTTC	CSAVTSGRAVASYNEQFF
TRBV20-1	TRBJ1-6	TRBD1	many	TGCAGTGCTAGAGTTGGGACAGGGAATTCACCCCTCCACTTT	CSARVGTGNSPLHF
TRBV6-5	TRBJ2-1	TRBD2	few	TGTGCCAGCAGCCAAACTAGCGGTGAGCAGTTCTTC	CASSQTSGEQFF
TRBV20-1	TRBJ2-1	-	-	TGCAGTGCTAGAGATAGCCGGGCGGGCTACAATGAGCAGTTCTTC	CSARDSRAGYNEQFF
TRBV20-1	TRBJ2-1	TRBD1	few	TGCAGTGCTAGAATCGCGGCAGGGGGTTTCAATGAGCAGTTCTTC	CSARIAAGGFNEQFF
TRBV5-1	TRBJ1-2	-	many	TGCGCCAGCAGCTTGACAGGCTCCAGGGATGGCTACACCTTC	CASSLTGSRDGYTF
TRBV4-1	TRBJ1-1	-	many	TGCGCCAGCAGCCAGCCAACGGGGGCAGGAGAAGCTTTCTTT	CASSQPTGAGEAFF
TRBV5-1	TRBJ2-7	-	many	TGCGCCAGCAGCCGAGGCCAAGGATACGAGCAGTACTTC	CASSRGQGYEQYF
TRBV20-1	TRBJ1-5	-	-	TGCAGTGCTAGGGAGGGGCTTGGCAATCAGCCCCAGCATTTT	CSAREGLGNQPQHF
TRBV5-1	TRBJ1-6	TRBD1	many	TGCGCCAGCAGCCTGGGACAGGGCGATTCACCCCTCCACTTT	CASSLGQGDSPLHF
TRBV15	TRBJ2-3	-	few	TGTGCCACCAGCGCGTTAGGTGGCACAGATACGCAGTATTTT	CATSALGGTDTQYF
TRBV5-1	TRBJ2-5	TRBD2	many	TGCGCCAGCATATCGGGACTAGGGGGCCAAGAGACCCAGTACTTC	CASISGLGGQETQYF
TRBV20-1	TRBJ2-1	TRBD2	many	TGCAGTGCTCCTCGACTAGCGGGGGGGGCGAATGAGCAGTTCTTC	CSAPRLAGGANEQFF
TRBV4-1	TRBJ2-1	TRBD2	many	TGCGCCAGCAGCCAAGATACGGCGGGAATGACTAGCGGACCTCCTATCGACAATGAGCAGTTCTTC	CASSQDTAGMTSGPPIDNEQFF
TRBV5-1	TRBJ2-5	TRBD2	many	TGCGCCAGCAGCTTGTATCTAGCGGGTGGAGAGAAGACCCAGTACTTC	CASSLYLAGGEKTQYF
TRBV5-1	TRBJ2-5	-	many	TGCGCCAGCAGCAACGGTGGGGGGATGGAGACCCAGTACTTC	CASSNGGGMETQYF
TRBV5-1	TRBJ1-1	-	many	TGCGCCAGCAGCACGAGAGGAGGGCGCGAAGCTTTCTTT	CASSTRGGREAFF
TRBV27	TRBJ2-1	-	-	TGTGCCAGCAGTTTACCGTTCGGGGGAAACGAGGTCTACAATGAGCAGTTCTTC	CASSLPFGGNEVYNEQFF
TRBV7-9	TRBJ2-1	-	many	TGTGCCAGCAGCCTACCCGCGGGGTATGAGCAGTTCTTC	CASSLPAGYEQFF
TRBV24-1	TRBJ2-1	-	many	TGTGCCACCAGTGATTTGAACAATGAGCAGTTCTTC	CATSDLNNEQFF
TRBV20-1	TRBJ2-2	-	many	TGCAGTGCTAGAGCGGTTGCCGCGAACACCGGGGAGCTGTTTTTT	CSARAVAANTGELFF